The rows below give T cell receptor beta chains drawn from one sample of a study of T cell responses to AZD1222 COVID-19 vaccine. Assay: immunoSEQ multiplex PCR; the TCRdb copy retains only in-frame clones and omits some. The sample has 95,000 to 150,000 clones, 90% seen once. Sequenced here: peripheral blood, sampled on day 0 of AZD1222 vaccination. These receptor sequences come from an adult in good health. The CDR3 runs from the conserved cysteine through the conserved F or W. The D gene is left open where the match is weak. For some rows the clone size is stated as once, few or many, or as a class when expanded; others skip it.

TGTGCCAGCAGCGAGGGACTAGCGGGAGTCTACGAGCAGTACTTC	CASSEGLAGVYEQYF	TRBD2	15	-	TRBV3-1/TRBV3-2	TRBJ2-7
TGTGCCAGCTCACCGGACAGGGCGGGAGATGAAAAACTGTTTTTT	CASSPDRAGDEKLFF	TRBD1	15	-	TRBV18	TRBJ1-4
TGTGCCAGCAGCCAAGGGAGGAGGGACATGCATTTT	CASSQGRRDMHF	-	12	-	TRBV3-1/TRBV3-2	TRBJ1-5
TGTGCCAGCAGTTTAATGGCAGATAGCAATCAGCCCCAGCATTTT	CASSLMADSNQPQHF	-	15	once	TRBV27	TRBJ1-5
TGCGCCAGCAGCTTGGCCCCGGCTAGCGGGAGTTTGAGGTACGAGCAGTACTTC	CASSLAPASGSLRYEQYF	TRBD2	18	-	TRBV5-1	TRBJ2-7
TGTGCCACCGACGTGAGCTCTGGAAACACCATATATTTT	CATDVSSGNTIYF	-	13	-	TRBV7-9	TRBJ1-3
TGTGCCAGCAGCCAAGTTAGAGCGGGAGGGCCCTCCGTGCAGTACTTC	CASSQVRAGGPSVQYF	TRBD2	16	-	TRBV14	TRBJ2-7
TGTGCCAGCACCCCCCCGGAGGCCACTGAAGCTTTCTTT	CASTPPEATEAFF	-	13	few	TRBV28	TRBJ1-1
-	CASSSSEMETQYF	-	13	-	TRBV6-2/TRBV6-3	TRBJ2-5
TGTGCCAGCAGTTATTCGACAGGGGCCATGAACACTGAAGCTTTCTTT	CASSYSTGAMNTEAFF	TRBD1	16	once	TRBV6-5	TRBJ1-1
TGCGCCAGCAGCTTGTCAGGGGACGGCTACACCTTC	CASSLSGDGYTF	-	12	-	TRBV5-1	TRBJ1-2
TGTGCCAGCACTCCCGGAGGGGGAATAGAAGCTTTCTTT	CASTPGGGIEAFF	-	13	few	TRBV27	TRBJ1-1
TGCGCCAGCAGCCAAAGTCATAGCCCCCGAACGGGCACCGGGGAGCTGTTTTTT	CASSQSHSPRTGTGELFF	-	18	-	TRBV4-3	TRBJ2-2
TGTGCCACCAGTGGGGGACAAACCGGGGAGCTGTTTTTT	CATSGGQTGELFF	-	13	few	TRBV24-1	TRBJ2-2